This T cell receptor (beta chain) was captured by sequencing in a study of technical replicates of blood from a few donors. Assay: immunoSEQ multiplex PCR; the TCRdb copy retains only in-frame clones and omits some. Of about 82,000 clones in the sample, 96% were seen once. The germline V and J ends were trimmed by 3 bases and 4 bases, with 16 bases remaining between them. This CDR3 region has 15 residues. Germline CDR1 is LNHDA and CDR2 is SQIVND (reference sequence). The sequenced sample consisted of T cells isolated from PBMCs. The rearrangement uses TRBV19 and TRBJ2-7; possibly TRBD1 for D (7 bases). The source of this sequence is a human donor in good health. CDR3 DNA: TGTGCCAGTAGTATTGTGGAGGGGGCGCGGTACGAGCAGTACTTC. Translating it yields CASSIVEGARYEQYF.